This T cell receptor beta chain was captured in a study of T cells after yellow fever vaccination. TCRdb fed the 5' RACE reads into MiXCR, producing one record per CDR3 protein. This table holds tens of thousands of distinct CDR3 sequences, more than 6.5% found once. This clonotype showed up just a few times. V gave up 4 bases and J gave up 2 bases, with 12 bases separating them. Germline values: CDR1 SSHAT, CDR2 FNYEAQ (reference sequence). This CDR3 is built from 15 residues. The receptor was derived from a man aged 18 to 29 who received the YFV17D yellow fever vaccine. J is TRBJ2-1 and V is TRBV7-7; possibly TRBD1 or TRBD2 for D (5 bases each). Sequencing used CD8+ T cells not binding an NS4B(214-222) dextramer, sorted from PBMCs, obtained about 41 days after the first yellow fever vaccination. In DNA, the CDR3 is TGTGCCAGCAGCTACGGGACGGTCGCCTACAATGAGCAGTTCTTC. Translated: CASSYGTVAYNEQFF.